The 20 T cell receptor beta chains listed next were all sequenced from one sample in a study of blood T cell repertoires in COVID-19 (TCRdb year 2020). Library generation was performed with the immunoSEQ multiplex PCR assay. TCRdb stores this immuneACCESS table with in-frame sequences only. Part of the clones is absent; in the studies checked, under half of the shortfall reflects unresolved V genes, and no reason is known for the rest. The sample has about 240,000 clones on record, approximately 86% of them singletons. The ten most abundant clones make up about 3.3% of the sample. Sequencing was carried out using PBMCs or T cells enriched from blood (not recorded which). These receptors all come from a woman aged 40 to 50 with acute COVID-19.

V is TRBV7-6 and J is TRBJ1-1, with D unclear. The germline CDR1 and CDR2 sequences are SGHVS and FNYEAQ. V was trimmed by 5 bases and J by 4 bases, leaving 17 bases between them. CDR3 length: 15 amino acids. The DNA of the CDR3 is TGTGCCAGCAGCCCCCAAGGTGGATCGGGCACTGAAGCTTTCTTT. This sequence encodes CASSPQGGSGTEAFF.

The chain employs TRBV7-9 and TRBJ1-1; no clear D. The CDR3 consists of 12 residues. The germline CDR1 and CDR2 sequences are SEHNR and FQNEAQ (reference sequence). The germline V and J ends were trimmed by 1 base and 6 bases, with 6 bases remaining between them. Here the CDR3 DNA reads TGTGCCAGCAGCTTAGACGAGTCTGAAGCTTTCTTT. Its protein product is CASSLDESEAFF.

The chain joins TRBV5-1 to TRBJ2-1; 11 bases match TRBD2. The CDR3 covers 15 residues. Germline values: CDR1 SGHRS, CDR2 YFSETQ. V lost 1 base to trimming and J lost 7 bases; unmatched junction nucleotides: 4. CDR3 DNA sequence: TGCGCCAGCAGCTTGACTAGCGGGAGTGGAAATGAGCAGTTCTTC. It specifies CASSLTSGSGNEQFF.

J is TRBJ2-7 and V is TRBV25-1, with 9 bases aligning to TRBD2. This CDR3 spans 17 amino acids. V dropped 8 bases and J dropped 0; count of bases not matched to a gene: 14. CDR1 is MGHDK, CDR2 SYGVNS, per germline. The CDR3 reads CASEMGSGSPISYEQYF. DNA for the CDR3: TGTGCCAGCGAAATGGGTAGCGGGAGCCCAATCTCCTACGAGCAGTACTTC.

The chain joins TRBV6-6 to TRBJ1-2, with a possible D match to TRBD1 (5 bases). There are 12 residues in the CDR3. Germline V gives CDR1 MNHNY, CDR2 SVGAGI (reference sequence). With 2 bases removed from V and 14 bases from J, the gap between germline ends came to 15 bases. The CDR3 DNA reads as TGTGCCAGCAGTTACGGGGCAGAGAGCATGACCTTC. It translates to CASSYGAESMTF.

V is TRBV11-2 and J is TRBJ2-7, with 9 bases fitting TRBD2. The CDR3 loop spans 14 amino acids. Germline lookup yields CDR1 SGHAT and CDR2 FQNNGV. After removal of 2 bases from V and 2 bases from J, the junction contained 1 base not matched to a gene. CDR3 DNA: TGTGCCAGCAGCTTAAGCGGGAGGACCTACGAGCAGTACTTC. Amino acid sequence: CASSLSGRTYEQYF.

The rearrangement uses TRBV6-2 or TRBV6-3 and TRBJ2-3; D might be TRBD2 (5 bases). The CDR3 consists of 14 residues. In germline, CDR1 is MNHEY, CDR2 SVGEGT. V was trimmed by 3 bases and J by 4 bases, leaving 11 bases between them. For the CDR3, the DNA is TGTGCCAGCAGTTATCGACCGCGGGCAGATACGCAGTATTTT. It yields the protein CASSYRPRADTQYF.

The chain links TRBV3-1 (or the pseudogene TRBV3-2) to TRBJ2-2; a possible D gene is TRBD1 (6 bases). V lost 3 bases, J lost 9 bases, and 11 bases lay in between. Germline-derived CDR1 and CDR2 are LGHDT and YNNKEL (reference sequence). This CDR3 comprises 13 residues. The CDR3 reads CASSQTGFRELFF. The CDR3 DNA sequence: TGTGCCAGCAGCCAGACAGGATTCCGGGAGCTGTTTTTT.

V and J are TRBV5-4 and TRBJ2-2, with D tentatively TRBD1 (6 bases). Trimming removed 0 bases from V and 1 base from J, with 10 bases in between. The CDR3 has 16 residues. Germline V gene sequence: CDR1 SGHNT, CDR2 YYREEE (reference sequence). The CDR3, as DNA: TGTGCCAGCAGCTTGGAGGCCAGGGGGAACACCGGGGAGCTGTTTTTT. Translation: CASSLEARGNTGELFF.

The V gene is TRBV9, the J gene TRBJ1-2; a possible D gene is TRBD1 (5 bases). The germline CDR1 and CDR2 sequences are SGDLS and YYNGEE. CDR3 length equals 15 residues. The ends were cut back, 2 bases at V and 0 bases at J, with 11 bases in the middle. The CDR3 DNA is TGTGCCAGCAGCGTCGGAGCGGGGCCTAACTATGGCTACACCTTC. Protein product: CASSVGAGPNYGYTF.

The chain recombines TRBV7-2 with TRBJ1-2; tentatively, D is TRBD1 (5 bases). The V end was cut by 1 base, the J end by 2 bases, with 17 bases between. The CDR3 has 17 amino acids. The germline V gene has CDR1 SGHTA and CDR2 FQGNSA. CDR3 residues: CASSLGGAQGTNYGYTF. Here the CDR3 DNA reads TGTGCCAGCAGCTTAGGGGGCGCGCAGGGAACGAACTATGGCTACACCTTC.

This chain links TRBV3-1 (or the pseudogene TRBV3-2) with TRBJ1-3, with unresolved D. V dropped 1 base and J dropped 0 bases, with 4 bases sitting between them. There are 14 residues in the CDR3. The germline V gene encodes CDR1 LGHDT and CDR2 YNNKEL (reference sequence). The CDR3 sequence is CASSQAGSGNTIYF. Written as DNA, the CDR3 is TGTGCCAGCAGCCAAGCCGGCTCTGGAAACACCATATATTTT.

This clone occurred once. This chain connects TRBV11-2 to TRBJ2-1; 13 nucleotides line up with TRBD2. This CDR3 has 15 amino acids. Germline CDR1 SGHAT, CDR2 FQNNGV. V was pared by 6 bases and J by 7 bases, with 6 bases of the junction left unmatched. In nucleotides, the CDR3 is TGTGCCAGCAGACACCCGGGACTAGCGGGAAATGAGCAGTTCTTC. Its protein is CASRHPGLAGNEQFF.

V and J are TRBV6-5 and TRBJ2-4; 8 bases line up with TRBD1. The CDR3 totals 14 residues. The V gene's germline CDR1 is MNHEY and CDR2 SVGAGI. With V trimmed by 6 bases and J by 4 bases, 5 bases remained unmatched. This CDR3 reads CASSLGQVKNIQYF. The CDR3 DNA follows: TGTGCCAGCAGCCTGGGACAGGTGAAAAACATTCAGTACTTC.

The chain recombines TRBV9 with TRBJ2-1, with D maybe TRBD1 (9 bases). Trimming removed 4 bases at V and 4 bases at J, with 18 bases between. This CDR3 is built from 16 residues. The germline V gene has CDR1 SGDLS and CDR2 YYNGEE. In nucleotides, the CDR3 is TGTGCCAGCAGCCCATCGGGAGGGACAGGGTACAATGAGCAGTTCTTC. Amino acid sequence: CASSPSGGTGYNEQFF.

V is TRBV24-1 and J is TRBJ2-7, with D perhaps TRBD1 (6 bases). The CDR3 sequence is 13 residues long. Germline V CDR1 and CDR2: KGHDR, SFDVKD. The ends were cut back, 4 bases at V and 6 bases at J, with 12 bases in the middle. For the CDR3, the DNA is TGTGCCACCAGTGACAAACAGGGTCCCGAGCAGTACTTC. Amino acid sequence: CATSDKQGPEQYF.

This rearrangement joins TRBV6-1 to TRBJ1-5; weak D call: TRBD1 (6 bases). Trimming cost V 4 bases and J 5 bases, with 27 bases left between them. This CDR3 spans 19 amino acids. Germline V gives CDR1 MNHNS, CDR2 SASEGT. CDR3 DNA: TGTGCCAGCAGTGTAGTTTGGTCCCCAACTCAAGGGGGACATCAGCCCCAGCATTTT. Its translation: CASSVVWSPTQGGHQPQHF.

The rearrangement links TRBV11-3 to TRBJ1-1, with 8 bases fitting TRBD1. Germline CDR1 reads SGHNT; CDR2 reads YENEEA. The junction had 6 bases not matched to a gene; V was cut back by 5 bases and J by 4 bases. The CDR3 extends over 14 amino acids. CDR3 amino acids: CASSPQGAGTEAFF. CDR3 nucleotide sequence: TGTGCCAGCAGCCCTCAGGGGGCGGGCACTGAAGCTTTCTTT.

CDR3 in amino acids: CASSQTGKLFF. Here the CDR3 DNA reads TGTGCCAGCAGTCAAACAGGAAAACTGTTTTTT. The J gene is TRBJ1-4, the V gene TRBV12-3 or TRBV12-4, with a possible D match to TRBD1 (5 bases). CDR3 size: 11 residues. The V end lost 5 bases, the J end lost 10 bases, and 8 bases lay between the germline ends.

For this clone: The sample carries other DNA sequences with the same CDR3. This chain uses TRBV13 with TRBJ2-1; 7 bases are a match to TRBD2. The V gene's germline CDR1 is PRHDT and CDR2 FYEKMQ (reference sequence). Trimming took 2 bases from V and 5 from J; bases not matched to a gene: 12. The CDR3 is made up of 17 amino acids. The CDR3 loop is CASSLTPGLAVNNEQFF. The CDR3 region has the DNA TGTGCCAGCAGCTTAACTCCGGGGCTAGCGGTGAACAATGAGCAGTTCTTC.